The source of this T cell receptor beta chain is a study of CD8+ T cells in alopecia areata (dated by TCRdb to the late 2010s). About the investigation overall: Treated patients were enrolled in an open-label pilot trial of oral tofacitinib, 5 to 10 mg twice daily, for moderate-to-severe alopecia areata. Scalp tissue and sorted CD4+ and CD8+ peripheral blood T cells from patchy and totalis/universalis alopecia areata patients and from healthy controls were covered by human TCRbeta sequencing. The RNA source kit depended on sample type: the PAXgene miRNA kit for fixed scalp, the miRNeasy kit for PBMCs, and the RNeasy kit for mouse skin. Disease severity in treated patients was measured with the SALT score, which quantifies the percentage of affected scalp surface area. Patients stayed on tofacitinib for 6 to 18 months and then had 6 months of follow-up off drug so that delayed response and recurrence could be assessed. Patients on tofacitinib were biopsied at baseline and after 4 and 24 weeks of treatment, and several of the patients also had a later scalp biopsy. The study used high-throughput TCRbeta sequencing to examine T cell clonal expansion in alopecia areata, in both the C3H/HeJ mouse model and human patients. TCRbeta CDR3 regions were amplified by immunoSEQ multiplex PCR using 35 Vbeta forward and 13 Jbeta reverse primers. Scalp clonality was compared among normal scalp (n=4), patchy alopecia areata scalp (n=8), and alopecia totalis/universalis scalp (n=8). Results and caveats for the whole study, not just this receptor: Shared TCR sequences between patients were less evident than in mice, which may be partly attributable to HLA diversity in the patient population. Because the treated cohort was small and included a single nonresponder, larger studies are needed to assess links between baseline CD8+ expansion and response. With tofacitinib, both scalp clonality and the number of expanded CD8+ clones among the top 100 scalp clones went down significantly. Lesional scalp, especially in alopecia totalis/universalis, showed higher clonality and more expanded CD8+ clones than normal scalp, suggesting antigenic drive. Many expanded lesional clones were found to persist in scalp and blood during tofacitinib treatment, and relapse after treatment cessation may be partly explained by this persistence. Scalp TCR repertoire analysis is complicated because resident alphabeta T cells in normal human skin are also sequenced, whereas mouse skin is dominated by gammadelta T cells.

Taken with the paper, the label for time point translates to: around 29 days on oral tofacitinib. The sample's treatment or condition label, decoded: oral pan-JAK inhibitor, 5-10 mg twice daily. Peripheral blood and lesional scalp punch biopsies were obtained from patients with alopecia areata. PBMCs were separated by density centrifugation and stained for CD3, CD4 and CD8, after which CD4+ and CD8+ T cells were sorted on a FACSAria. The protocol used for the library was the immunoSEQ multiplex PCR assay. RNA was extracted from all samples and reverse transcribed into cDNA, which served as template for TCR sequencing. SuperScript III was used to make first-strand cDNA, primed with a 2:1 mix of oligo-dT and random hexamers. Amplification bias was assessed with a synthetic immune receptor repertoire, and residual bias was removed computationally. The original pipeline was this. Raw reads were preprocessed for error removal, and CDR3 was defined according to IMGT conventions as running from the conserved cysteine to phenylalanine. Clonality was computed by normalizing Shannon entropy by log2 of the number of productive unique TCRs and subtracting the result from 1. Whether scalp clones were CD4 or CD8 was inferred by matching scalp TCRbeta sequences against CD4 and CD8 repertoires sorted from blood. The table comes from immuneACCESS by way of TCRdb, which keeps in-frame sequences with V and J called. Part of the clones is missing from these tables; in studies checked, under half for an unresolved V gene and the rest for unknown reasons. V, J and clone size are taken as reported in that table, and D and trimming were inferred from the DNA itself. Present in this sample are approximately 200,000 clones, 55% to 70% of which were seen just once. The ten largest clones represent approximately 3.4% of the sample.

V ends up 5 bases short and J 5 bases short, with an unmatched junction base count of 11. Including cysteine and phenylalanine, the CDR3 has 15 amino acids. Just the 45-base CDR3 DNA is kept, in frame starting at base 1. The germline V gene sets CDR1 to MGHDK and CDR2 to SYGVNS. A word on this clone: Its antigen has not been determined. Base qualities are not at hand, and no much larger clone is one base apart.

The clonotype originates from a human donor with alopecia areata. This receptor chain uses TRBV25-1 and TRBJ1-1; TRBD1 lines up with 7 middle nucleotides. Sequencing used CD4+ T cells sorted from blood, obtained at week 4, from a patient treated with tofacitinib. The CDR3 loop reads CASSRTGGGGTEAFF. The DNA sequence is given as TGTGCCAGCAGTCGGACAGGTGGAGGAGGAACTGAAGCTTTCTTT.